The 15 T cell receptor beta chains in this list originate from one sample, sequenced in a study of T cells after yellow fever vaccination. TCRdb fed the 5' RACE reads into MiXCR, producing one record per CDR3 protein. This table holds some 390,000 distinct CDR3 sequences, approximately 5.7% found once. This sample comprised PBMCs, obtained 5 days after the yellow fever booster vaccination. These receptors came from a man aged 25 to 45 who received the YFV17D yellow fever vaccine.

This clonotype was counted many times. The CDR3 bases are TGTGCCAGCAGCTTCGGGGGACAGGGCCCCTACGAGCAGTACTTC. Translated: CASSFGGQGPYEQYF. The chain has TRBV7-2 and TRBJ2-7; 9 bases are a match to TRBD1. The CDR3 loop spans 15 amino acids. J lost 2 bases, V lost 3 bases, and 5 bases had no gene match. Germline assignment: CDR1 SGHTA and CDR2 FQGNSA.

This clonotype occurred a few times. The chain recombines TRBV7-8 with TRBJ1-1; no reliable D call. V lost 5 bases to trimming and J lost 5 bases, with 9 bases between them. Germline CDR1 SGHVS, CDR2 FQNEAQ. The length of the CDR3 is 12 residues. CDR3 in DNA: TGTGCCAGCAGCAGGTTAGGAACTGAAGCTTTCTTT. This translates into CASSRLGTEAFF.

This clonotype has a count of ten or more. CDR3 in amino acids: CASSSGTADEQYF. The DNA of the CDR3 is TGTGCCAGCAGTTCCGGGACTGCGGACGAGCAGTACTTC. The J gene is TRBJ2-7, the V gene TRBV12-3 or TRBV12-4, with TRBD2 as a possible D gene (6 bases). Trimming removed 4 bases from V and 5 bases from J, with 12 bases in between. The length of the CDR3 is 13 residues.

This clonotype was seen more than once but under ten times. This sequence joins TRBV3-1 and TRBJ2-1; 9 bases are a match to TRBD2. V lost 3 bases to trimming and J lost 9 bases; unmatched junction nucleotides: 0. Germline-derived CDR1 and CDR2 are LGHDT and YNNKEL (reference sequence). The CDR3 is 12 residues long. The CDR3 sequence is CASSHSGGEQFF. CDR3 nucleotides: TGTGCCAGCAGCCATAGCGGGGGTGAGCAGTTCTTC.

There are a few counts of this clonotype. V usage is TRBV12-5 and J usage is TRBJ2-7; 15 bases are a match to TRBD2. The CDR3 is made up of 15 amino acids. The germline V gene encodes CDR1 LGHNT and CDR2 FRNRAP. J lost 4 bases, V lost 6 bases, and 4 bases had no gene match. The CDR3 region is CASGSGLAGGYEQYF. DNA of the CDR3: TGTGCTAGTGGCTCCGGACTAGCGGGAGGGTACGAGCAGTACTTC.

This clonotype was observed a handful of times. The rearrangement joins TRBV12-3 or TRBV12-4 to TRBJ2-1, with D hard to call. The V end lost 6 bases, the J end lost 9 bases, and 18 bases lay between the germline ends. The CDR3 spans 14 residues. The CDR3 sequence: CASSSLSGRFEQFF. DNA of the CDR3: TGTGCCAGCAGCTCCCTTTCAGGCCGGTTTGAGCAGTTCTTC.

This clonotype was seen ten or more times. V and J are TRBV5-1 and TRBJ1-1, with TRBD1 identical over 7 bases. This CDR3 is 14 amino acids long. Trimming took 4 bases from V and 4 from J; bases not matched to a gene: 7. The germline V gene encodes CDR1 SGHRS and CDR2 YFSETQ. In DNA form, the CDR3 reads TGCGCCAGCAGCGCCTCATCAGGGGGCACTGAAGCTTTCTTT. It is translated as CASSASSGGTEAFF. Complete variable domain (other parts from reference TRBV5-1 and TRBJ1-1): KAGVTQTPRYLIKTRGQQVTLSCSPISGHRSVSWYQQTPGQGLQFLFEYFSETQRNKGNFPGRFSGRQFSNSRSEMNVSTLELGDSALYLCASSASSGGTEAFFGQGTRLTVV.

The J gene is TRBJ2-5, the V gene TRBV5-1; 7 nucleotides line up with TRBD1. CDR3 length equals 15 residues. The V gene end was trimmed by 1 base and the J gene end by 2 bases; junction bases not matched to a gene: 5. Germline CDR1 is SGHRS and CDR2 is YFSETQ. The CDR3: CASSLQDRNQETQYF. DNA for the CDR3: TGCGCCAGCAGCTTGCAGGACAGGAATCAAGAGACCCAGTACTTC.

This clonotype was counted a few times. The chain links TRBV7-2 to TRBJ2-7; unclear D gene. The V gene lost 1 base and the J gene lost 8 bases, with 6 bases spanning the gap. The CDR3 runs 11 residues. CDR1 is SGHTA, CDR2 FQGNSA, per germline. The CDR3 is CASSLVAQQYF. CDR3 coding DNA: TGTGCCAGCAGCTTAGTGGCACAGCAGTACTTC. The full variable domain, in which reference TRBV7-2 and TRBJ2-7 provide the parts outside the CDR3, is GAGVSQSPSNKVTEKGKDVELRCDPISGHTALYWYRQSLGQGLEFLIYFQGNSAPDKSGLPSDRFSAERTGGSVSTLTIQRTQQEDSAVYLCASSLVAQQYFGPGTRLTVT.

This clonotype occurred a few times. The chain carries TRBV20-1 and TRBJ1-2; weak D call: TRBD1 (5 bases). The CDR3 is made up of 15 amino acids. The ends were cut back, 3 bases at V and 0 bases at J, with 14 bases in the middle. Germline V gene sequence: CDR1 DFQATT, CDR2 SNEGSKA (reference sequence). The CDR3 here is CSASAGGGANYGYTF. The DNA of the CDR3 is TGCAGTGCTAGCGCTGGGGGAGGGGCTAACTATGGCTACACCTTC.

This clonotype was picked up a small number of times. The V and J genes are TRBV18 and TRBJ2-7, with 10 bases fitting TRBD2. V lost 1 base and J lost 3; bases outside the gene matches: 6. The CDR3 contains 16 residues. Germline V CDR1 and CDR2: KGHSH, LQKENI. As DNA, the CDR3 is TGTGCCAGCTCACCACGGGGGGCTAGCGGGAGCTACGAGCAGTACTTC. Translating it yields CASSPRGASGSYEQYF.

This clonotype was counted at least ten times. The V call is TRBV11-2, the J call TRBJ2-4; 13 nucleotides align to TRBD2. Germline loops: CDR1 SGHAT, CDR2 FQNNGV. The length of the CDR3 is 20 residues. J gave up 2 bases and V 4 bases, and 14 bases lay outside the gene matches. This CDR3 reads CASSSYTGLAGAPPKNIQYF. CDR3 sequence (DNA): TGTGCCAGCAGCTCCTATACCGGACTAGCGGGAGCCCCGCCCAAAAACATTCAGTACTTC. The whole variable domain, remainder taken from reference TRBV11-2 and TRBJ2-4, is EAGVAQSPRYKIIEKRQSVAFWCNPISGHATLYWYQQILGQGPKLLIQFQNNGVVDDSQLPKDRFSAERLKGVDSTLKIQPAKLEDSAVYLCASSSYTGLAGAPPKNIQYFGAGTRLSVL.

This clonotype was counted only a few times. The genes are TRBV7-8 and TRBJ1-4; no firm D call. Germline-derived CDR1 and CDR2 are SGHVS and FQNEAQ. This CDR3 region has 12 residues. Trimming shortened V by 5 bases and J by 8 bases, and 9 bases separated the two germline ends. The DNA of the CDR3 is TGTGCCAGCAGCGGACTAAGGGAAAAACTGTTTTTT. This translates into CASSGLREKLFF.

This clonotype was recorded many times. The rearrangement uses TRBV6-2 or TRBV6-3 and TRBJ2-7; 9 bases are a match to TRBD1. The J segment lost 5 bases and the V segment lost 2 bases, leaving 4 bases of the junction unmatched. Looked up from germline, CDR1 is MNHEY and CDR2 is SVGEGT. This CDR3 spans 14 amino acids. The chain's CDR3 is CASSYGTGYHEQYF. CDR3 DNA sequence: TGTGCCAGCAGTTACGGGACAGGGTACCACGAGCAGTACTTC.

This clonotype was seen many times. The chain recombines TRBV7-2 with TRBJ2-5; D perhaps matches TRBD2 (5 bases). The V and J ends lost 5 bases and 4 bases respectively, with 11 bases between them. This CDR3 contains 13 residues. Germline V gives CDR1 SGHTA, CDR2 FQGNSA. The CDR3, as DNA: TGTGCCAGCAGCAGCGGAGTGTCAGAGACCCAGTACTTC. As protein: CASSSGVSETQYF.